These T cell receptor beta chains were read from a single sample in a study of blood T cell repertoires in COVID-19. Sequencing was performed with immunoSEQ multiplex PCR; in TCRdb, only in-frame clones are kept and a portion is missing. The sample lists 280,000 or so clones; 70% to 90% were seen once. Sequencing was carried out using PBMCs or T cells enriched from blood (not recorded which). Receptors originate from a man aged 25-40 years who had recovered from COVID-19. CDR3s leave out the opening cysteine and the closing phenylalanine or tryptophan. Fields, in order: D gene, J gene, V gene, CDR3 protein. The D gene is left open where the match is weak.

d_call: -; j_call: TRBJ2-5; v_call: TRBV2; cdr3_aa: ASSPQETQY
d_call: TRBD2; j_call: TRBJ2-3; v_call: TRBV30; cdr3_aa: AWSGLAGSTDTQY
d_call: -; j_call: TRBJ1-1; v_call: TRBV19; cdr3_aa: ASSITPRDTEAF
d_call: -; j_call: TRBJ1-2; v_call: TRBV12-3/TRBV12-4; cdr3_aa: ASSLAPQGAVD
d_call: -; j_call: TRBJ1-2; v_call: TRBV7-8; cdr3_aa: ASSLVGRPDGYT
d_call: -; j_call: TRBJ1-2; v_call: TRBV14; cdr3_aa: ASSHEGAAT
d_call: -; j_call: TRBJ1-1; v_call: TRBV30; cdr3_aa: AWSQGITEAF
d_call: TRBD1; j_call: TRBJ1-1; v_call: TRBV3-1/TRBV3-2; cdr3_aa: ASRRTGGENTEAF
d_call: TRBD2; j_call: TRBJ2-1; v_call: TRBV11-2; cdr3_aa: ASSLGVILGASGADEQF
d_call: TRBD1; j_call: TRBJ1-4; v_call: TRBV12-3/TRBV12-4; cdr3_aa: ASSLTGEKLF
d_call: -; j_call: TRBJ1-2; v_call: TRBV29-1; cdr3_aa: SFVGGTDGYT
d_call: -; j_call: TRBJ1-1; v_call: TRBV12-3/TRBV12-4; cdr3_aa: ASSLSGGTEAF